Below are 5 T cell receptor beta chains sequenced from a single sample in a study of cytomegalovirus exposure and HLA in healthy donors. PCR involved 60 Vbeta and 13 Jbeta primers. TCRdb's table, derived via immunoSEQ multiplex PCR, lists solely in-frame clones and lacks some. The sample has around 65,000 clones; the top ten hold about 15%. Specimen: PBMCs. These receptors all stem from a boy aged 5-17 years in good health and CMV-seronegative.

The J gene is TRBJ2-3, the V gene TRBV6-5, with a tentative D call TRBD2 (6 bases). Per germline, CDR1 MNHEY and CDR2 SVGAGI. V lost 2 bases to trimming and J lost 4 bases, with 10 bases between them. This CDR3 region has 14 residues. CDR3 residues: CASSYRSGADTQYF. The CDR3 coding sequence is TGTGCCAGCAGTTACCGGTCGGGGGCAGATACGCAGTATTTT.

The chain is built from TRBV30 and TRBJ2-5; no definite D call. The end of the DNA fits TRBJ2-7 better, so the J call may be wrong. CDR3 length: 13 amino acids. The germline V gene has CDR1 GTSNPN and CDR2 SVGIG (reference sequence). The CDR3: CAWSVPSTYEQYF. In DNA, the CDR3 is TGTGCCTGGAGTGTACCGTCTACCTACGAGCAGTACTTC.

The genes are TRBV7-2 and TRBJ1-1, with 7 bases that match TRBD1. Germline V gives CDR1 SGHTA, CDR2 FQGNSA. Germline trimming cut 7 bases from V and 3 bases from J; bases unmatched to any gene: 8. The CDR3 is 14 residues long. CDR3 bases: TGTGCCAGCAACAGCGGGCAGGGGGACACTGAAGCTTTCTTT. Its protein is CASNSGQGDTEAFF.

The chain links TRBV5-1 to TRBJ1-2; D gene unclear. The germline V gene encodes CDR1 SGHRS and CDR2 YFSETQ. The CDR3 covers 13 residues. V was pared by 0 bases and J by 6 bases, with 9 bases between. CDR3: CASSLGAGNGYTF. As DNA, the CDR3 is TGCGCCAGCAGCTTGGGAGCGGGGAATGGCTACACCTTC.

The CDR3: CASSLDSRIPTF. The CDR3 DNA reads as TGTGCCAGCAGCTTAGACAGCAGGATTCCCACCTTC. The V gene is TRBV11-2, the J gene TRBJ1-2; D gene unclear. This CDR3 has 12 residues. CDR1 and CDR2 (germline): SGHAT, FQNNGV. Trimming shortened V by 0 bases and J by 13 bases, and 12 bases separated the two germline ends.